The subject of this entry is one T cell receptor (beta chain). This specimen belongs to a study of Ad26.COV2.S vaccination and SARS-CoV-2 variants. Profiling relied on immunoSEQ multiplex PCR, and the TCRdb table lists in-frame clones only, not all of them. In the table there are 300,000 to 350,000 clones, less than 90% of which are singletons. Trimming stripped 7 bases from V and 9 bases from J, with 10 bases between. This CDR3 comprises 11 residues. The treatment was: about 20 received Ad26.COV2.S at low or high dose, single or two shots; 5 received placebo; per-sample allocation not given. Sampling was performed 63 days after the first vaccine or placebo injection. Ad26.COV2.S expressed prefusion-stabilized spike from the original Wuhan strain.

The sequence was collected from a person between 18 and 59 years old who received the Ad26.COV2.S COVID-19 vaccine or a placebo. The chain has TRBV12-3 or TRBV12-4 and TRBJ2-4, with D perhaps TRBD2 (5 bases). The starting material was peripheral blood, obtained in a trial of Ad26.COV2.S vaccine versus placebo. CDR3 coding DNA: TGTGCCAGCACCCGGGGAACCATTCAGTACTTC. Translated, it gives CASTRGTIQYF.